What follows describes a single T cell receptor beta chain. The data are from a study of T cells after posttransplantation cyclophosphamide. Assay: immunoSEQ multiplex PCR; the TCRdb copy retains only in-frame clones and omits some. Of about 28,000 clones detected, about nine tenths appear once; the ten largest clones hold under 3.5%. V was trimmed by 2 bases and J by 2 bases, leaving 11 bases between them. This CDR3 is built from 15 residues. The germline V gene encodes CDR1 MGHRA and CDR2 YSYEKL. The sequence derives from a man between 45 and 60 years old. This chain links TRBV4-1 with TRBJ2-3, with a weak D call TRBD1 (5 bases). The specimen sequenced was PBMCs. The CDR3 here is CASSQIEQVTDTQYF. The CDR3 DNA sequence: TGCGCCAGCAGCCAAATCGAACAGGTCACAGATACGCAGTATTTT.